These 32 T cell receptor beta chains share one sample of origin, sequenced in a study of T cell responses to AZD1222 COVID-19 vaccine (dated by TCRdb to the early 2020s). Library method: the immunoSEQ multiplex PCR assay. TCRdb stores this immuneACCESS table with in-frame sequences only. Part of the clones is absent; in the studies checked, under half of the shortfall reflects unresolved V genes, and no reason is known for the rest. This sample comprises about 130,000 clones, over 90% of them detected only once. Jointly, the top ten make up over 6.5% of the sample. This sample's time point label indicates: baseline before first vaccination. Sequenced material: peripheral blood, taken on day 0 of AZD1222 vaccination. The source of these receptors is an adult in good health.

The rearrangement joins TRBV19 to TRBJ2-1, with 8 bases lining up with TRBD2. V dropped 4 bases and J dropped 8; count of bases not matched to a gene: 10. Germline V lookup: CDR1 LNHDA, CDR2 SQIVND (reference sequence). The CDR3 contains 15 residues. The CDR3 DNA follows: TGTGCCAGTAGTACTATAGGGACTAGACTTTATGAGCAGTTCTTC. Translation gives CASSTIGTRLYEQFF.

This clone was counted once. The chain is built from TRBV28 and TRBJ1-1, with 10 positions matching TRBD1. Germline trimming cut 1 base from V and 1 base from J; bases unmatched to any gene: 6. Germline V lookup: CDR1 MDHEN, CDR2 SYDVKM. CDR3 size: 17 residues. CDR3 region: CASSLYRTGGTNTEAFF. In DNA, the CDR3 is TGTGCCAGCAGTTTATATCGGACAGGGGGTACGAACACTGAAGCTTTCTTT. Together with reference TRBV28 and TRBJ1-1, the CDR3 gives the full variable domain: DVKVTQSSRYLVKRTGEKVFLECVQDMDHENMFWYRQDPGLGLRLIYFSYDVKMKEKGDIPEGYSVSREKKERFSLILESASTNQTSMYLCASSLYRTGGTNTEAFFGQGTRLTVV.

V and J are TRBV5-1 and TRBJ2-3; no clear D. V lost 4 bases, J lost 3 bases, and 9 bases lay in between. Germline V gene lookup returns CDR1 SGHRS and CDR2 YFSETQ. CDR3 size: 13 residues. This CDR3 reads CASSPRPTDTQYF. The CDR3 nucleotides read TGCGCCAGCAGCCCCCGGCCTACAGATACGCAGTATTTT.

The chain is built from TRBV20-1 and TRBJ1-2, with D unclear. This CDR3 is 13 amino acids long. Germline CDR1 DFQATT, CDR2 SNEGSKA (reference sequence). Trimming removed 3 bases from V and 0 bases from J, with 8 bases in between. In DNA form, the CDR3 reads TGCAGTGCTAGTGGCATAACTAACTATGGCTACACCTTC. Its protein is CSASGITNYGYTF.

This rearrangement joins TRBV21-1 to TRBJ1-5; TRBD1 was called by the table and not checked on the DNA. TRBV21-1 is tagged as a pseudogene. This CDR3 contains 16 residues. CDR3 in amino acids: CASSKGMDSDHQPQHF. The DNA of the CDR3 is TGTGCCAGCAGCAAGGGAATGGACAGCGATCATCAGCCCCAGCATTTT.

This clone was recorded once. The V call is TRBV18, the J call TRBJ2-2, with TRBD2 identical over 13 bases. Germline CDR1 reads KGHSH; CDR2 reads LQKENI. V trimming: 3 bases; J trimming: 10 bases; junction bases outside the gene matches: 5. This CDR3 region has 15 residues. The CDR3 nucleotides are TGTGCCAGCTCACCCCCCGGGACTAGCGGGAAGGAGCTGTTTTTT. Amino acid sequence: CASSPPGTSGKELFF.

V gene TRBV2 combines with J gene TRBJ2-5; D not resolved. V was cut by 1 base and J by 7 bases, with 4 bases left in between. From germline, CDR1 is SNHLY and CDR2 FYNNEI. The CDR3 runs 11 residues. The CDR3 protein is CASSEGGTQYF. CDR3 coding DNA: TGTGCCAGCAGTGAAGGTGGGACCCAGTACTTC. Based on the CDR3 plus reference TRBV2 and TRBJ2-5, the full variable domain is EPEVTQTPSHQVTQMGQEVILRCVPISNHLYFYWYRQILGQKVEFLVSFYNNEISEKSEIFDDQFSVERPDGSNFTLKIRSTKLEDSAMYFCASSEGGTQYFGPGTRLLVL.

This chain links TRBV5-1 with TRBJ2-1; 7 positions match TRBD1. Germline V lookup: CDR1 SGHRS, CDR2 YFSETQ. This CDR3 is built from 15 residues. V lost 3 bases, J lost 0 bases, and 3 bases stayed unmatched. DNA for the CDR3: TGCGCCAGCAGCTCGACAGGGTCCTCCTACAATGAGCAGTTCTTC. It codes for CASSSTGSSYNEQFF.

This chain joins TRBV11-2 and TRBJ2-7, with D unresolved. CDR3 length equals 14 residues. CDR1 SGHAT and CDR2 FQNNGV come from the germline V gene. V lost 6 bases, J lost 5 bases, and 17 bases lay in between. CDR3 in DNA: TGTGCCAGCAGGTCTCTAGGTATGAGCCACGAGCAGTACTTC. Translating it yields CASRSLGMSHEQYF.

This chain links TRBV11-2 with TRBJ2-7; 11 bases line up with TRBD2. V lost 5 bases and J lost 6; bases outside the gene matches: 9. CDR1 SGHAT and CDR2 FQNNGV come from the germline V gene. The CDR3 is 15 amino acids. Here the CDR3 DNA reads TGTGCCAGCAGCCTCCCCACTAGCGGGAGAATCGAGCAGTACTTC. Amino acid sequence: CASSLPTSGRIEQYF.

V usage is TRBV7-2 and J usage is TRBJ2-3; D is uncertain. Germline V lookup: CDR1 SGHTA, CDR2 FQGNSA. Trimming stripped 4 bases from V and 2 bases from J, with 10 bases between. This CDR3 contains 14 residues. The CDR3 bases are TGTGCCAGCAGCTACCGATCTTCCACAGATACGCAGTATTTT. This encodes CASSYRSSTDTQYF. Together with reference TRBV7-2 and TRBJ2-3, the CDR3 gives the full variable domain: GAGVSQSPSNKVTEKGKDVELRCDPISGHTALYWYRQSLGQGLEFLIYFQGNSAPDKSGLPSDRFSAERTGGSVSTLTIQRTQQEDSAVYLCASSYRSSTDTQYFGPGTRLTVL.

This chain connects TRBV7-6 to TRBJ1-5; 8 bases fit TRBD1. The trim removed 3 bases at V and 9 bases at J, leaving 16 bases unmatched. The CDR3 covers 17 residues. CDR1 is SGHVS and CDR2 is FNYEAQ in the germline V gene. DNA of the CDR3: TGTGCCAGCAGCTTGGGGGGGGCAGGGGGCCCACAATGGCCCCAGCATTTT. Its protein is CASSLGGAGGPQWPQHF. Looking up the rest from reference TRBV7-6 and TRBJ1-5 gives the full variable domain: GAGVSQSPRYKVTKRGQDVALRCDPISGHVSLYWYRQALGQGPEFLTYFNYEAQQDKSGLPNDRFSAERPEGSISTLTIQRTEQRDSAMYRCASSLGGAGGPQWPQHFGDGTRLSIL.

This chain joins TRBV5-6 and TRBJ1-4; D not certain. The CDR3 is 16 residues long. Germline CDR1 is SGHDT and CDR2 is YYEEEE. The V and J ends lost 5 bases and 0 bases respectively, with 14 bases between them. CDR3 residues: CASSPRAPTTNEKLFF. DNA of the CDR3: TGTGCCAGCAGTCCTAGGGCACCTACAACTAATGAAAAACTGTTTTTT.

V gene TRBV6-5 combines with J gene TRBJ1-1; D unresolved. With 4 bases removed from V and 0 bases from J, the gap between germline ends came to 12 bases. The CDR3 covers 15 residues. Germline V gives CDR1 MNHEY, CDR2 SVGAGI. The CDR3 sequence is CASSWGSFMNTEAFF. CDR3 coding DNA: TGTGCCAGCAGTTGGGGTTCGTTCATGAACACTGAAGCTTTCTTT.

This chain uses TRBV7-2 with TRBJ2-7; 10 nucleotides agree with TRBD1. The CDR3 runs to 15 residues. CDR1 SGHTA and CDR2 FQGNSA come from the germline V gene. V dropped 5 bases and J dropped 1; count of bases not matched to a gene: 5. CDR3 amino acids: CASSPWTGGSYEQYF. DNA of the CDR3: TGTGCCAGCAGCCCTTGGACAGGGGGGTCCTACGAGCAGTACTTC.

J is TRBJ2-3 and V is TRBV5-1; D is unresolved. This CDR3 is 12 amino acids long. V gave up 1 base and J gave up 4 bases, with 4 bases separating them. Germline CDR1 is SGHRS and CDR2 is YFSETQ. CDR3 nucleotide sequence: TGCGCCAGCAGCTTGCCCCCAGATACGCAGTATTTT. Translated, it gives CASSLPPDTQYF.

J is TRBJ2-3 and V is TRBV5-1; a possible D gene is TRBD1 (6 bases). V dropped 0 bases and J dropped 5 bases, with 13 bases sitting between them. The CDR3 totals 15 residues. CDR1 SGHRS and CDR2 YFSETQ come from the germline V gene. The CDR3 DNA reads TGCGCCAGCAGCTTGGTCGACAGGACGGGAGATACGCAGTATTTT. Amino acid sequence: CASSLVDRTGDTQYF.

The chain employs TRBV6-7 and TRBJ2-3, with D perhaps TRBD1 (6 bases). TRBV6-7 is recorded as an ORF, its role being uncertain. V was trimmed by 6 bases and J by 8 bases, leaving 21 bases between them. The CDR3 extends over 15 amino acids. The CDR3 region is CASSLPYSRGGTQYF. DNA of the CDR3: TGTGCCAGCAGCCTCCCCTATTCGAGAGGGGGTACGCAGTATTTT.

This rearrangement joins TRBV15 to TRBJ2-1; D unclear. V shed 0 bases and J shed 6 bases, with 12 bases lying between them. From germline, CDR1 is LNHNV and CDR2 YYDKDF (reference sequence). The CDR3 totals 15 residues. CDR3 region: CATSRDLKEVNEQFF. The CDR3 nucleotides are TGTGCCACCAGCAGAGATCTAAAGGAAGTCAATGAGCAGTTCTTC.

This chain uses TRBV25-1 with TRBJ2-5; TRBD2 aligns across 7 bases. V trimming: 3 bases; J trimming: 5 bases; junction bases outside the gene matches: 6. The CDR3 extends over 14 amino acids. Germline CDR1 and CDR2: MGHDK and SYGVNS. The CDR3 reads CASSDRRGGETQYF. The CDR3 nucleotides are TGTGCCAGCAGTGATAGGAGGGGAGGGGAGACCCAGTACTTC.

V gene TRBV4-1 combines with J gene TRBJ2-5; D is perhaps TRBD1 (6 bases). The V gene's germline CDR1 is MGHRA and CDR2 YSYEKL. With 4 bases removed from V and 2 bases from J, the gap between germline ends came to 14 bases. The CDR3 covers 15 residues. Here the CDR3 reads CASSPNSRGQETQYF. The CDR3 DNA reads as TGCGCCAGCAGCCCCAACTCGAGGGGGCAAGAGACCCAGTACTTC.

This clone appeared once. The CDR3 DNA reads as TGTGCCAGCAGTTACTCGAGGGGGTTGAGCACCGGGGAGCTGTTTTTT. The encoded protein is CASSYSRGLSTGELFF. The V gene is TRBV6-5, the J gene TRBJ2-2, with D maybe TRBD1 (6 bases). The CDR3 has 16 amino acids. With 0 bases removed from V and 4 bases from J, the gap between germline ends came to 12 bases. Germline V CDR1 and CDR2: MNHEY, SVGAGI.

This clone was seen once. The V and J genes are TRBV5-3 and TRBJ2-7; TRBD2 matches 11 bases. Being an ORF, TRBV5-3 has a function that is uncertain. Losses at the gene ends were 1 base for V and 7 bases for J; bases not matched to a gene: 10. The CDR3 has 16 residues. The CDR3 protein is CARSLRWGLAGGEQYF. The CDR3 DNA reads TGTGCCAGAAGCTTGAGGTGGGGTCTAGCGGGAGGAGAGCAGTACTTC.

The V gene is TRBV9, the J gene TRBJ2-1; D is ambiguous. Germline CDR1 is SGDLS and CDR2 is YYNGEE. The V end was cut by 4 bases, the J end by 8 bases, with 13 bases between. The CDR3 sequence is 13 residues long. The CDR3 reads CASSPESTDEQFF. DNA of the CDR3: TGTGCCAGCAGCCCGGAATCGACTGATGAGCAGTTCTTC.

The genes are TRBV11-2 and TRBJ2-3; 8 positions agree with TRBD2. The CDR3 has 16 amino acids. V lost 6 bases, J lost 1 base, and 9 bases stayed unmatched. The germline V gene encodes CDR1 SGHAT and CDR2 FQNNGV. Here the CDR3 reads CASSRRPTSGTDTQYF. For the CDR3, the DNA is TGTGCCAGCAGTCGTCGCCCGACTAGCGGCACAGATACGCAGTATTTT.

The chain has TRBV18 and TRBJ1-3; no firm D call. The CDR3 contains 11 residues. Germline CDR1 is KGHSH and CDR2 is LQKENI. With 5 bases removed from V and 4 bases from J, the gap between germline ends came to 3 bases. The CDR3 nucleotides are TGTGCCAGCTCAGCGGGAAACACCATATATTTT. It translates to CASSAGNTIYF.

J is TRBJ2-5 and V is TRBV6-5, with D perhaps being TRBD1 or TRBD2 (5 bases each). The CDR3 totals 13 residues. Germline assignment: CDR1 MNHEY and CDR2 SVGAGI. V lost 6 bases to trimming and J lost 2 bases, with 10 bases between them. CDR3 nucleotides: TGTGCCAGCAGCTGGGACGGTCAAGAGACCCAGTACTTC. It yields the protein CASSWDGQETQYF.

J is TRBJ2-3 and V is TRBV7-2; D possibly corresponds to TRBD1 (5 bases). The CDR3 is made up of 15 amino acids. V lost 2 bases and J 1 base, leaving 10 bases between the germline ends. Germline V gene lookup returns CDR1 SGHTA and CDR2 FQGNSA. This CDR3 is CASSLKLTGTDTQYF. CDR3 in DNA: TGTGCCAGCAGCTTAAAATTGACAGGCACAGATACGCAGTATTTT.

The chain links TRBV6-2 or TRBV6-3 to TRBJ2-7; no firm D call. The length of the CDR3 is 12 residues. The germline gives CDR1 MNHEY, CDR2 SVGEGT. With 0 bases removed from V and 6 bases from J, the gap between germline ends came to 6 bases. CDR3 residues: CASSYSMVEQYF. For the CDR3, the DNA is TGTGCCAGCAGTTACTCGATGGTCGAGCAGTACTTC.

V and J are TRBV27 and TRBJ1-5; TRBD1 might be the D (6 bases). Germline-derived CDR1 and CDR2 are MNHEY and SMNVEV (reference sequence). The germline V and J ends were trimmed by 0 bases and 13 bases, with 13 bases remaining between them. CDR3 size: 13 residues. The CDR3 region is CASSLSMDSEQHF. In DNA, the CDR3 is TGTGCCAGCAGTTTATCGATGGACAGCGAGCAGCATTTT.

The CDR3 spells CASSFFAGGSYEQYF. In DNA form, the CDR3 reads TGTGCCAGCAGCTTCTTCGCGGGAGGATCCTACGAGCAGTACTTC. The chain couples TRBV11-2 to TRBJ2-7; 8 bases align to TRBD2. V lost 3 bases, J lost 1 base, and 5 bases stayed unmatched. CDR3 size: 15 residues. Looked up from germline, CDR1 is SGHAT and CDR2 is FQNNGV.

Concerning this clone: The junction shows a germline mismatch at one end, possibly a read error. This chain joins TRBV4-2 and TRBJ2-1; 14 bases line up with TRBD2. The CDR3 length is 17 residues. CDR1 is LGHNA, CDR2 YNFKEQ, per germline. CDR3 region: CASSLRGLAGAYSEQFF. The DNA of the CDR3 is TGTGCCAGCAGCCTTCGGGGACTAGCGGGAGCCTACAGTGAGCAGTTCTTC.